The 12 T cell receptor beta chains below come from one sample, sequenced in a study of T cell responses to AZD1222 COVID-19 vaccine. Assay: immunoSEQ multiplex PCR; the TCRdb copy retains only in-frame clones and omits some. The sample lists 100,000 to 150,000 clones, around nine tenths occurring once. The sample in question was peripheral blood, obtained 28 days after the second dose of the MenACWY control vaccine. The source is an adult who received the MenACWY meningococcal vaccine as a control.

This sequence joins TRBV6-4 and TRBJ1-6; D may be TRBD1 (6 bases). The CDR3 spans 15 residues. Trimming pared 2 bases from V and 9 bases from J, leaving 14 bases between. In germline, CDR1 is MRHNA, CDR2 SNTAGT. CDR3 amino acids: CASSDTPGHISPLHF. As DNA, the CDR3 is TGTGCCAGCAGTGACACACCGGGACATATTTCACCCCTCCACTTT.

This chain uses TRBV27 with TRBJ2-3, with D unclear. Germline V gene sequence: CDR1 MNHEY, CDR2 SMNVEV (reference sequence). V was pared by 2 bases and J by 0 bases, with 6 bases between. CDR3 length equals 14 residues. The CDR3 nucleotides read TGTGCCAGCAGTTTACTCGCTAGCACAGATACGCAGTATTTT. Translated: CASSLLASTDTQYF.

The chain uses TRBV5-6 and TRBJ2-3, with D hard to call. Trimming took 2 bases from V and 2 from J, leaving 6 bases between them. Per germline, CDR1 SGHDT and CDR2 YYEEEE. CDR3 length: 13 amino acids. The CDR3 region is CASSFVDTDTQYF. In DNA form, the CDR3 reads TGTGCCAGCAGCTTTGTCGACACAGATACGCAGTATTTT.

Only a few counts were recorded for this clone. The V and J genes are TRBV7-9 and TRBJ1-2; D gene ambiguous. This CDR3 spans 14 amino acids. Trimming shortened V by 5 bases and J by 7 bases, and 17 bases separated the two germline ends. Germline CDR1 and CDR2: SEHNR and FQNEAQ (reference sequence). The CDR3 sequence is CASSPFRWGIGYTF. Written as DNA, the CDR3 is TGTGCCAGCAGCCCGTTTCGGTGGGGTATTGGCTACACCTTC.

The rearrangement uses TRBV25-1 and TRBJ1-2; no clear D. Between the trimmed V and J ends, which lost 8 bases and 2 bases, there was a span of 9 bases. Looked up from germline, CDR1 is MGHDK and CDR2 is SYGVNS. The CDR3 runs 12 residues. The CDR3 nucleotides are TGTGCCAGCCAGACTGGGAACTATGGCTACACCTTC. Amino acids: CASQTGNYGYTF.

The rearrangement links TRBV27 to TRBJ2-2, with D perhaps matching TRBD2 (5 bases). Deletions cut 3 bases from V and 0 bases from J, with 8 bases between. The germline V gene has CDR1 MNHEY and CDR2 SMNVEV (reference sequence). This CDR3 region has 15 residues. The CDR3 DNA follows: TGTGCCAGCAGTTTCGGACTCTCGAACACCGGGGAGCTGTTTTTT. As protein: CASSFGLSNTGELFF.

This clone has only one observation. This chain connects TRBV28 to TRBJ2-3; 7 positions agree with TRBD2. Germline V lookup: CDR1 MDHEN, CDR2 SYDVKM. The CDR3 contains 14 residues. V lost 11 bases to trimming and J lost 5 bases; unmatched junction nucleotides: 13. Here the CDR3 reads CASTVGGSLDTQYF. DNA for the CDR3: TGTGCCTCTACAGTGGGCGGGAGCTTAGATACGCAGTATTTT.

This sequence joins TRBV27 and TRBJ2-1; TRBD2 aligns across 8 bases. CDR3 length: 14 residues. Per the germline V gene, CDR1 is MNHEY and CDR2 is SMNVEV (reference sequence). J was trimmed by 8 bases and V by 4 bases; bases with no gene match: 7. The CDR3 sequence is CASSSALAGHEQFF. The CDR3 bases are TGTGCCAGCAGTTCGGCGCTAGCGGGCCATGAGCAGTTCTTC.

The V gene is TRBV4-3, the J gene TRBJ1-5; D remains unclear. This CDR3 is built from 15 residues. The germline CDR1 and CDR2 sequences are LGHNA and YSLEER. The V end was cut by 0 bases, the J end by 3 bases, with 9 bases between. The CDR3 reads CASSQDVSLNQPQHF. The CDR3 DNA is TGCGCCAGCAGCCAAGATGTTTCCCTCAATCAGCCCCAGCATTTT.

The chain is built from TRBV7-9 and TRBJ1-4, with D maybe TRBD1 (6 bases). The CDR3 has 14 residues. V was shortened by 2 bases and J by 2 bases, with 6 bases between the two germline ends. Germline CDR1 reads SEHNR; CDR2 reads FQNEAQ (reference sequence). The CDR3 loop reads CASSLQGTNEKLFF. The CDR3 nucleotides read TGTGCCAGCAGCTTACAGGGGACTAATGAAAAACTGTTTTTT.

This rearrangement joins TRBV7-8 to TRBJ1-1; D remains ambiguous. Looked up from germline, CDR1 is SGHVS and CDR2 is FQNEAQ. V gave up 3 bases and J gave up 4 bases, with 12 bases separating them. This CDR3 contains 14 residues. The CDR3 is CASSFGDTGTEAFF. The DNA of the CDR3 is TGTGCCAGCAGCTTCGGAGATACCGGCACTGAAGCTTTCTTT. The whole variable domain, remainder taken from reference TRBV7-8 and TRBJ1-1, is GAGVSQSPRYKVAKRGQDVALRCDPISGHVSLFWYQQALGQGPEFLTYFQNEAQLDKSGLPSDRFFAERPEGSVSTLKIQRTQQEDSAVYLCASSFGDTGTEAFFGQGTRLTVV.

The chain couples TRBV13 to TRBJ2-5, with 12 bases aligning to TRBD1. J was trimmed by 4 bases and V by 5 bases; bases with no gene match: 8. Germline assignment: CDR1 PRHDT and CDR2 FYEKMQ (reference sequence). This CDR3 has 16 residues. CDR3 protein: CASSPSRDRGPETQYF. The CDR3, as DNA: TGTGCCAGCAGCCCCAGCCGGGACAGGGGGCCAGAGACCCAGTACTTC.